The 27 T cell receptor beta chains below come from one sample, sequenced in a study of T-cell reconstitution after alpha-beta-depleted transplantation in children. Preparation of the TCRbeta library was carried out with unique molecular identifiers. MiXCR, run by TCRdb on the PCR reads, gives a single entry per CDR3 protein. The profile shows 250,000 to 300,000 distinct CDR3 sequences, about 9.5% of them singletons. The starting material was PBMCs, obtained before TCRalphabeta/CD19-depleted stem cell transplant. The source is a boy less than two years old with acute myeloid leukemia, due to receive a stem cell transplant.

This clonotype was detected ten times or more. The rearrangement uses TRBV4-3 and TRBJ2-1, with D possibly TRBD2 on 6 matching bases. From germline, CDR1 is LGHNA and CDR2 YSLEER. CDR3 length: 16 amino acids. Trimming stripped 4 bases from V and 10 bases from J, with 23 bases between. CDR3 loop: CASSRTTQTRSGEQFF. In nucleotides, the CDR3 is TGCGCCAGCAGCCGGACGACTCAGACTAGGTCAGGGGAGCAGTTCTTC.

This clonotype was picked up many times. The chain couples TRBV20-1 to TRBJ2-5, with 11 bases identical to TRBD1. Germline CDR1 DFQATT, CDR2 SNEGSKA (reference sequence). J gave up 3 bases and V 3 bases, and 3 bases lay outside the gene matches. The CDR3 totals 14 residues. CDR3 sequence reads: CSARRDRGKETQYF. The CDR3 DNA sequence: TGCAGTGCTAGGAGGGACAGGGGGAAAGAGACCCAGTACTTC.

Only a few counts were recorded for this clonotype. The chain uses TRBV27 and TRBJ2-3; 7 bases fit TRBD1. J gave up 6 bases and V 8 bases, and 11 bases lay outside the gene matches. CDR1 MNHEY and CDR2 SMNVEV come from the germline V gene (reference sequence). The CDR3 is 14 residues long. In nucleotides, the CDR3 is TGTGCCAGCCGGATTAGGAGAGGGGGCGATACGCAGTATTTT. Translation gives CASRIRRGGDTQYF.

Many counts were recorded for this clonotype. This chain connects TRBV2 to TRBJ2-7; D possibly corresponds to TRBD1 (6 bases). CDR1 SNHLY and CDR2 FYNNEI come from the germline V gene. V shed 5 bases and J shed 3 bases, with 14 bases lying between them. The CDR3 contains 14 residues. The CDR3 loop reads CASSFAQGNYEQYF. The CDR3 DNA sequence: TGTGCCAGCAGTTTTGCTCAGGGGAACTACGAGCAGTACTTC.

There are many counts of this clonotype. The chain combines TRBV7-2 with TRBJ2-3; 11 positions agree with TRBD2. V shed 4 bases and J 5 bases; nucleotides not matched to a gene: 8. This CDR3 is built from 16 residues. Per the germline V gene, CDR1 is SGHTA and CDR2 is FQGNSA. CDR3 sequence (DNA): TGTGCCAGCAGCTCATTCTTAGCGGGGGGGCAAGATACGCAGTATTTT. Translation: CASSSFLAGGQDTQYF.

This clonotype was detected many times. This chain joins TRBV28 and TRBJ1-5; D unresolved. V was trimmed by 5 bases and J by 0 bases, leaving 14 bases between them. Germline-derived CDR1 and CDR2 are MDHEN and SYDVKM. The CDR3 sequence is 16 residues long. Written as DNA, the CDR3 is TGTGCCAGCAGTGCCCAGGCAGCTTATAGCAATCAGCCCCAGCATTTT. Encoded protein: CASSAQAAYSNQPQHF.

This clonotype was counted ten times or more. The chain combines TRBV12-3 or TRBV12-4 with TRBJ2-1; no clear D. Trimming pared 3 bases from V and 9 bases from J, leaving 15 bases between. The CDR3 spans 14 residues. CDR3: CASSFFRGPSEQFF. The CDR3 coding sequence is TGTGCCAGCAGTTTTTTCCGTGGGCCTAGTGAGCAGTTCTTC.

This clonotype was observed many times. The chain employs TRBV6-1 and TRBJ2-2; 7 bases align to TRBD1. Germline trimming cut 5 bases from V and 0 bases from J; bases unmatched to any gene: 9. Germline-derived CDR1 and CDR2 are MNHNS and SASEGT. The CDR3 length is 17 residues. The CDR3 region has the DNA TGTGCCAGCAGTAAAAACCGACAGGGCTCGAACACCGGGGAGCTGTTTTTT. Translating gives CASSKNRQGSNTGELFF.

This clonotype was picked up a small number of times. The chain carries TRBV11-2 and TRBJ2-7; TRBD1 matches at 7 bases. The ends lost 4 bases at V and 3 bases at J; junction bases unmatched: 9. Germline V gives CDR1 SGHAT, CDR2 FQNNGV. This CDR3 has 15 residues. This CDR3 reads CASSSPGTVDYEQYF. Written as DNA, the CDR3 is TGTGCCAGCAGCTCACCCGGGACAGTCGACTACGAGCAGTACTTC.

This clonotype appeared many times. This chain joins TRBV20-1 and TRBJ1-5; 8 bases agree with TRBD1. After removal of 6 bases from V and 3 bases from J, the junction contained 4 bases not matched to a gene. The germline gives CDR1 DFQATT, CDR2 SNEGSKA (reference sequence). This CDR3 has 13 amino acids. In nucleotides, the CDR3 is TGCAGTGCACAGGGACAGGTCAATCAGCCCCAGCATTTT. The encoded protein is CSAQGQVNQPQHF.

This clonotype occurred many times. This chain joins TRBV12-3 or TRBV12-4 and TRBJ1-4; the D is unclear. V lost 3 bases and J lost 6, with 2 bases in between. This CDR3 is built from 11 residues. Written as DNA, the CDR3 is TGTGCCAGCAGTTTCTATGAAAAACTGTTTTTT. Residues: CASSFYEKLFF.

This clonotype has a count of ten or more. This rearrangement joins TRBV28 to TRBJ2-5; D might be TRBD1 or TRBD2, each matching 5 bases. Trimming left V 2 bases short and J 2 bases short, with 21 bases between. Germline V CDR1 and CDR2: MDHEN, SYDVKM. The CDR3 covers 18 residues. For the CDR3, the DNA is TGTGCCAGCAGTTTACCCCATGGGTCTCTGGGGGAACAAGAGACCCAGTACTTC. It is translated as CASSLPHGSLGEQETQYF.

This clonotype was seen ten or more times. The J gene is TRBJ2-7, the V gene TRBV6-5; the D call may be TRBD1 or TRBD2 (5 bases each). Germline CDR1 and CDR2: MNHEY and SVGAGI. The CDR3 runs to 12 residues. V was pared by 5 bases and J by 9 bases, with 14 bases between. The CDR3 loop is CASSPRGAGQYF. The CDR3 DNA follows: TGTGCCAGCAGTCCAAGGGGAGCTGGGCAGTACTTC.

This clonotype was seen at least ten times. The CDR3 DNA reads as TGCAGTGCTAGAATAGCGGGGGGGCCCCAAAATGAGCAGTTCTTC. This codes for CSARIAGGPQNEQFF. The chain joins TRBV20-1 to TRBJ2-1; TRBD2 matches 11 bases. The CDR3 covers 15 residues. V shed 2 bases and J 7 bases; nucleotides not matched to a gene: 7. CDR1 and CDR2 from the germline V gene are DFQATT and SNEGSKA (reference sequence).

This clonotype was recorded once. One junction end disagrees with the germline gene, perhaps due to a read error. The DNA of the CDR3 is TGTACCAGCAGCCCCGGGACTAGCGGGGGCCCAAGGACCGGGGAGCTGTTTTTT. Translating gives CTSSPGTSGGPRTGELFF. The rearrangement uses TRBV12-3 or TRBV12-4 and TRBJ2-2; 14 nucleotides match TRBD2. This CDR3 spans 18 amino acids.

In this sample, this clonotype turned up many times. The CDR3 DNA is TGTGCCAGCAGCTCCGGGACAGGGCCTCAATTGAATTGGCCCCTCCACTTT. This encodes CASSSGTGPQLNWPLHF. This chain uses TRBV7-2 with TRBJ1-6, with 9 bases matching TRBD1. V shed 4 bases, J shed 13 bases, and the junction held 17 bases outside the gene matches. Germline lookup yields CDR1 SGHTA and CDR2 FQGNSA. This CDR3 has 17 amino acids.

This clonotype has at least ten counts. This chain uses TRBV7-6 with TRBJ1-6; the D is unclear. Germline CDR1 is SGHVS and CDR2 is FNYEAQ. V lost 2 bases to trimming and J lost 5 bases, with 7 bases between them. This CDR3 contains 14 residues. The CDR3 loop is CASSLRVDNSPLHF. CDR3 coding DNA: TGTGCCAGCAGCTTACGGGTCGATAATTCACCCCTCCACTTT.

This clonotype showed up many times. The V and J genes are TRBV25-1 and TRBJ1-4, with 8 bases lining up with TRBD1. CDR3 length: 18 amino acids. CDR1 MGHDK and CDR2 SYGVNS come from the germline V gene. V shed 3 bases and J 0 bases; nucleotides not matched to a gene: 9. The CDR3 region is CASSERQGILSTNEKLFF. The CDR3 bases are TGTGCCAGCAGTGAGAGACAGGGGATTCTTTCAACTAATGAAAAACTGTTTTTT.

This clonotype was recorded many times. V gene TRBV7-2 combines with J gene TRBJ2-5; 8 positions match TRBD1. Trimming at V came to 3 bases and at J to 1 base, leaving 10 bases not matched to a gene. This CDR3 is built from 17 residues. Germline V gene data show CDR1 as SGHTA and CDR2 as FQGNSA. Written as DNA, the CDR3 is TGTGCCAGCAGCTTTACGACAGGGGTGAGAGGCCAAGAGACCCAGTACTTC. This gives the protein CASSFTTGVRGQETQYF.

This clonotype came up many times. The chain joins TRBV20-1 to TRBJ2-3; no firm D call. Germline loops: CDR1 DFQATT, CDR2 SNEGSKA (reference sequence). There are 15 residues in the CDR3. With 3 bases removed from V and 1 base from J, the gap between germline ends came to 14 bases. CDR3 DNA: TGCAGTGCTAGGGAATTAGCCCTGGGCACAGATACGCAGTATTTT. Protein: CSARELALGTDTQYF.

Turning to this clonotype: This may be a read error, as it is one base from a much larger clone. This CDR3 reads CASSQGTGDIGELFF. CDR3 coding DNA: TGTGCCAGCAGCCAGGGGACAGGGGACATCGGGGAGCTGTTTTTT. This chain joins TRBV3-1 and TRBJ2-2; TRBD1 agrees at 10 bases. The CDR3 length is 15 residues. V dropped 3 bases and J dropped 7; count of bases not matched to a gene: 5. CDR1 is LGHDT, CDR2 YNNKEL, per germline (reference sequence).

This clonotype was seen repeatedly, ten times or more. The genes are TRBV7-8 and TRBJ2-7; no clear D. The CDR3 contains 16 residues. The V end lost 3 bases, the J end lost 6 bases, and 21 bases lay between the germline ends. Germline lookup yields CDR1 SGHVS and CDR2 FQNEAQ. CDR3 bases: TGTGCCAGCAGCTTTGTCCCTAGTGGGTCGATTCTCGAGCAGTACTTC. Translating gives CASSFVPSGSILEQYF.

This clonotype was counted at least ten times. The chain combines TRBV5-1 with TRBJ2-2; a weak D match, TRBD1 (6 bases). Germline V CDR1 and CDR2: SGHRS, YFSETQ. This CDR3 has 15 amino acids. Trimming took off 0 bases at V and 5 bases at J, with 11 bases between the two ends. The CDR3 reads CASSLGPQGTGELFF. In nucleotides, the CDR3 is TGCGCCAGCAGCTTGGGTCCGCAGGGGACCGGGGAGCTGTTTTTT.

This clonotype was observed many times. The gene calls are TRBV29-1 and TRBJ1-2, with no clear D. V lost 2 bases, J lost 4 bases, and 5 bases lay in between. The germline gives CDR1 SQVTM, CDR2 ANQGSEA. The CDR3 has 11 amino acids. DNA of the CDR3: TGCAGCGTTGAACCGCGCTATGGCTACACCTTC. This sequence encodes CSVEPRYGYTF.

This clonotype was counted many times. This chain links TRBV14 with TRBJ1-2; unclear D gene. The CDR3 length is 13 residues. From germline, CDR1 is SGHDN and CDR2 FVKESK. The V and J ends lost 3 bases and 3 bases respectively, with 8 bases between them. The CDR3 sequence is CASSQANYYGYTF. CDR3 nucleotides: TGTGCCAGCAGCCAGGCAAACTACTATGGCTACACCTTC. Using reference TRBV14 and TRBJ1-2 for the parts outside the CDR3, the full variable domain is EAGVTQFPSHSVIEKGQTVTLRCDPISGHDNLYWYRRVMGKEIKFLLHFVKESKQDESGMPNNRFLAERTGGTYSTLKVQPAELEDSGVYFCASSQANYYGYTFGSGTRLTVV.

This clonotype was seen repeatedly, ten times or more. The gene calls are TRBV29-1 and TRBJ2-3; D is perhaps TRBD1 or TRBD2 (5 bases each). The CDR3 is made up of 14 amino acids. Between the trimmed V and J ends, which lost 1 base and 4 bases, there was a span of 12 bases. Per the germline V gene, CDR1 is SQVTM and CDR2 is ANQGSEA. The CDR3 DNA reads TGCAGCGTTGAAGTTGGGGGTGCGGCAGATACGCAGTATTTT. As protein: CSVEVGGAADTQYF.

At least ten counts were recorded for this clonotype. This chain joins TRBV4-2 and TRBJ2-2; unclear D gene. Trimming cost V 0 bases and J 0 bases, with 5 bases left between them. Germline CDR1 LGHNA, CDR2 YNFKEQ. CDR3 length: 15 amino acids. This CDR3 is CASSQDDSNTGELFF. The CDR3 DNA follows: TGTGCCAGCAGCCAAGATGACTCGAACACCGGGGAGCTGTTTTTT.